Listed below are T cell receptor delta chains from one sample, sequenced in a study of γδ T cells in repeated Plasmodium falciparum infection. TCRdb re-called clones from the multiplex PCR reads using CATT. The sample lists 80,000 to 95,000 delta-chain clones; more than 1.4% were seen once. The sequenced sample consisted of gamma-delta T cells from blood. All receptors derive from a pool of human donors (malaria-infected and uninfected, not separated). CDR3s include the opening cysteine and the closing phenylalanine or tryptophan. Fields, in order: CDR3 DNA, CDR3 protein, V gene, J gene, clone size, D gene. The D gene is left open where the match is weak. For some rows the clone size is stated as once, few or many, or as a class when expanded; others skip it.

DNA: TGTGCTCTTGGGGCGTCGGCCTTCCTACTCATCTTTACTGGGGGATACGCCCTGTACACCGATAAACTCATCTTT; CDR3: CALGASAFLLIFTGGYALYTDKLIF; V: TRDV1; J: TRDJ1; size: many; D: TRDD3
DNA: TGTGCTCTTTGGGAACTTACCCTTTCCGGCAGTCCTGGGGGCTACAAGTACACCGATAAACTCATCTTT; CDR3: CALWELTLSGSPGGYKYTDKLIF; V: TRDV1; J: TRDJ1; size: few; D: TRDD3
DNA: TGTGCTCTTGGGCCGTACTGGGGGACCGGCGATAAACTCATATTT; CDR3: CALGPYWGTGDKLIF; V: TRDV1; J: TRDJ1; size: many; D: TRDD3
DNA: TGTGCTCTTGGGGAACTGTGGACACACCCTTCCTACGGACAGTTACTGGGGGACACCGATAAACTCATCTTT; CDR3: CALGELWTHPSYGQLLGDTDKLIF; V: TRDV1; J: TRDJ1; size: many; D: NA
DNA: TGTGCTCTTGGGGAAAAAAATTTCCGCTTAAAGTACTGGGGGATACGGTACACCGATAAACTCATCTTT; CDR3: CALGEKNFRLKYWGIRYTDKLIF; V: TRDV1; J: TRDJ1; size: many; D: TRDD3
DNA: TGTGCTCTTGGGGAAGTGCCCCTTCCTACGTTACTGGGGGTTCAGTACACCGATAAACTCATCTTT; CDR3: CALGEVPLPTLLGVQYTDKLIF; V: TRDV1; J: TRDJ1; size: many; D: NA
DNA: TGTGCCTGTGACACGCAAGAGTCAAATGGGGTTCACTCCTGGGACACCCGACAGATGTTTTTC; CDR3: CACDTQESNGVHSWDTRQMFF; V: TRDV2; J: TRDJ3; size: medium-sized; D: NA
DNA: TGTGCTCTTGGGGAACAAGCCAACGGGGACACCGATAAACTCATCTTT; CDR3: CALGEQANGDTDKLIF; V: TRDV1; J: TRDJ1; size: many; D: NA
DNA: TGTGCTCTTGGGTTTACCCAAAGTACTGGGGGATACGAGGGGTACACCGATAAACTCATCTTT; CDR3: CALGFTQSTGGYEGYTDKLIF; V: TRDV1; J: TRDJ1; size: many; D: TRDD3
DNA: TGTGCCTGTGACACTGGGGGATACGAGGGGACAGCACAACTCTTCTTT; CDR3: CACDTGGYEGTAQLFF; V: TRDV2; J: TRDJ2; size: medium-sized; D: TRDD3
DNA: TGTGCTCTTGGGGAAAATCGTAAACTCATCTTT; CDR3: CALGENRKLIF; V: TRDV1; J: TRDJ1; size: medium-sized; D: NA
DNA: TGTGCTCTTGGGGAACCCGCAACTCAGGTAGTGATGGCGTACACCGATAAACTCATCTTT; CDR3: CALGEPATQVVMAYTDKLIF; V: TRDV1; J: TRDJ1; size: many; D: NA
DNA: TGTGCCTGTGACACCTTACTGAGGACTGGGGGGCTGTACACCGATAAACTCATCTTT; CDR3: CACDTLLRTGGLYTDKLIF; V: TRDV2; J: TRDJ1; size: many; D: TRDD3
DNA: TGTGCTCTTGGGAACCCCGGGCCCCCGAGACTGACTGGGGGATACGCTTCCGATAAACTCATCTTT; CDR3: CALGNPGPPRLTGGYASDKLIF; V: TRDV1; J: TRDJ1; size: many; D: TRDD3
DNA: TGTGCTCTTGGGGAACGGGTTCTTACTGGGGGAACGGCCAGACCCCTGATCTTT; CDR3: CALGERVLTGGTARPLIF; V: TRDV1; J: TRDJ4; size: many; D: TRDD3
DNA: TGTGCTCTTGGGGAACCGAGTGCCTCCTGCGAATCTGACACCGATAAACTCATCTTT; CDR3: CALGEPSASCESDTDKLIF; V: TRDV1; J: TRDJ1; size: many; D: NA
DNA: TGTGCTCTTGGGGAACTTCGGGGGGGGTACACCGATAAACTCATCTTT; CDR3: CALGELRGGYTDKLIF; V: TRDV1; J: TRDJ1; size: many; D: NA
DNA: TGTGCTCTTGGGGATCTATCTCCCTGGGGGATACTGGACCTCGATAAACTCATCTTT; CDR3: CALGDLSPWGILDLDKLIF; V: TRDV1; J: TRDJ1; size: many; D: TRDD3
DNA: TGTGCTCTTGGATCCTACTGGGGGATACGAGCCTACACCGATAAACTCATCTTT; CDR3: CALGSYWGIRAYTDKLIF; V: TRDV1; J: TRDJ1; size: many; D: TRDD3
DNA: TGTGCTCTTGGGGAAATTGTCCTACCCGGAAGAAAACTCATCTTT; CDR3: CALGEIVLPGRKLIF; V: TRDV1; J: TRDJ1; size: few; D: NA
DNA: TGTGCTCTTGGGGTCCTAGTGGGGAACTGGGGGCCTAAACTCATCTTT; CDR3: CALGVLVGNWGPKLIF; V: TRDV1; J: TRDJ1; size: many; D: TRDD3
DNA: TGTGCTCTTGGGGAACGAAGGGGAATGGGGATACCCGATAAACTCATCTTT; CDR3: CALGERRGMGIPDKLIF; V: TRDV1; J: TRDJ1; size: medium-sized; D: TRDD3
DNA: TGTGCTCTTGGGGCGGGGGATATGACCGATAAACTCATCTTT; CDR3: CALGAGDMTDKLIF; V: TRDV1; J: TRDJ1; size: NA; D: TRDD3
DNA: TGTGCTCTTGGGGTAGTACGGATAAGGACCGATAAACTCATCTTT; CDR3: CALGVVRIRTDKLIF; V: TRDV1; J: TRDJ1; size: many; D: NA
DNA: TGTGCCTGTGATGGGTCCTGGAGTGGCTCCTGGGACACCCGACAGATGTTTTTC; CDR3: CACDGSWSGSWDTRQMFF; V: TRDV2; J: TRDJ3; size: many; D: NA
DNA: TGTGCTCTTGGGGAACTTTACCGGTCTGGGGGATACGAGGGTTTAACCGATAAACTCATCTTT; CDR3: CALGELYRSGGYEGLTDKLIF; V: TRDV1; J: TRDJ1; size: many; D: TRDD3
DNA: TGTGCTCTTGGGGAAATAGAGGGGACCTTCCTAAAGTACTGGGGATACCCGTACACCGATAAACTCATCTTT; CDR3: CALGEIEGTFLKYWGYPYTDKLIF; V: TRDV1; J: TRDJ1; size: many; D: NA
DNA: TGTGCCTGTGACGGCCCACTGGGGGCCTCCGATAAACTCATCTTT; CDR3: CACDGPLGASDKLIF; V: TRDV2; J: TRDJ1; size: many; D: TRDD3
DNA: TGTGCCTGTGACACCGTTCAGGATTCCAGAAAGTCCGGTGCTCCTTTGGGGGATACAGGATATCTCCGGACCTCCTGGGACACCCGACAGATGTTTTTC; CDR3: CACDTVQDSRKSGAPLGDTGYLRTSWDTRQMFF; V: TRDV2; J: TRDJ3; size: many; D: TRDD3
DNA: TGTGCCTTTAAAGGTCCTCTTTGGGGGATACTGGCGTACACCGATAAACTCATCTTT; CDR3: CAFKGPLWGILAYTDKLIF; V: TRDV3; J: TRDJ1; size: medium-sized; D: TRDD3
DNA: TGTGCTCTTGGGGAACTCGGCCTTTTCGGCCCCGACAGAGCCCTGATCTTT; CDR3: CALGELGLFGPDRALIF; V: TRDV1; J: TRDJ4; size: many; D: NA
DNA: TGTGCTCTTGGGGAACTAGGGCAAGGGGGATCAAAGTACACCGATAAACTCATCTTT; CDR3: CALGELGQGGSKYTDKLIF; V: TRDV1; J: TRDJ1; size: many; D: TRDD3
DNA: TGTGCTCTTGGGGCCAGATCCACGCCTTCGCTCCTGGAATGGGGGAAGGTAGGGACCGATAAACTCATCTTT; CDR3: CALGARSTPSLLEWGKVGTDKLIF; V: TRDV1; J: TRDJ1; size: many; D: TRDD3
DNA: NA; CDR3: CSVLLCSKRGPVLGDTESPDKLIF; V: TRAV29/DV5; J: TRDJ1; size: many; D: NA
DNA: TGTGCTCTTGGGGAACGAGATAATCCTACATTCCTCGTGGACTGGGGGATCACCGATAAACTCATCTTT; CDR3: CALGERDNPTFLVDWGITDKLIF; V: TRDV1; J: TRDJ1; size: many; D: TRDD3
DNA: TGTGCCTGTGACACGGTTACTGGGGGACACACAGACTGGTACACCGATAAACTCATCTTT; CDR3: CACDTVTGGHTDWYTDKLIF; V: TRDV2; J: TRDJ1; size: many; D: TRDD3
DNA: TGTGCTCTTGGGGAACTACGGTGTCACTGGGGGATACAGGCCTCCTGGGACACCCGACAGATGTTTTTC; CDR3: CALGELRCHWGIQASWDTRQMFF; V: TRDV1; J: TRDJ3; size: many; D: TRDD3
DNA: TGTGCTCTTGGACCTACGTACTGGGGGATACGCTCCTGGGACACCCGACAGATGTTTTTC; CDR3: CALGPTYWGIRSWDTRQMFF; V: TRDV1; J: TRDJ3; size: many; D: TRDD3
DNA: TGTGCCGTCTCAGAGCTGGGGGAACTATTGTACACCGATAAACTCATCTTT; CDR3: CAVSELGELLYTDKLIF; V: TRDV2; J: TRDJ1; size: many; D: TRDD3
DNA: TGTGCCTGTGACACGCTGGCCTCGAGTCGGTACACCGATAAACTCATCTTT; CDR3: CACDTLASSRYTDKLIF; V: TRDV2; J: TRDJ1; size: many; D: NA
DNA: TGTGCCTGTGACACCGTAGGGGGATACACTGACCCTGGTGACGATAAACTCATCTTT; CDR3: CACDTVGGYTDPGDDKLIF; V: TRDV2; J: TRDJ1; size: many; D: TRDD3
DNA: TGTGCCTGTGACGCCGTTGATGGGGGATCCTTATATTCCTGGGACACCCGACAGATGTTTTTC; CDR3: CACDAVDGGSLYSWDTRQMFF; V: TRDV2; J: TRDJ3; size: many; D: TRDD3
DNA: TGTGCTCTTGGGGAGATGCGCTGGGGGTACAACCGGCCCGATAAACTCATCTTT; CDR3: CALGEMRWGYNRPDKLIF; V: TRDV1; J: TRDJ1; size: many; D: TRDD3
DNA: TGTGCTCTTGGGGAAGGCCTTCCTACGGTGGTGGGGGGCGGCAGCGATAAACTCATCTTT; CDR3: CALGEGLPTVVGGGSDKLIF; V: TRDV1; J: TRDJ1; size: many; D: TRDD2
DNA: TGTGCCTGTGACACTCGTACTGGGGATCGAACCGATAAACTCATCTTT; CDR3: CACDTRTGDRTDKLIF; V: TRDV2; J: TRDJ1; size: medium-sized; D: TRDD3
DNA: TGTGCTCTTGGGGCTAACCTCAAATACACCGATAAACTCATCTTT; CDR3: CALGANLKYTDKLIF; V: TRDV1; J: TRDJ1; size: many; D: NA
DNA: TGTGCTCTTGGGGAACCCTCGGGCGGCTACATGTTAGTACTGGGGGATACAGATAAACTCATCTTT; CDR3: CALGEPSGGYMLVLGDTDKLIF; V: TRDV1; J: TRDJ1; size: few; D: TRDD3
DNA: TGCGCCTGCCGTCCTCTTGTGACAAGGTACACTGATAAACTCATCTTT; CDR3: CACRPLVTRYTDKLIF; V: TRDV3; J: TRDJ1; size: few; D: NA
DNA: TGTGCTCTTGGGGAATTAATGTCCGTTGGGGGATACTCGGGCACCGATAAACTCATCTTT; CDR3: CALGELMSVGGYSGTDKLIF; V: TRDV1; J: TRDJ1; size: many; D: TRDD3
DNA: TGTGCCTGTGACACCGCCTCCGCGGGCTCCTGGGACACCCGACAGATGTTTTTC; CDR3: CACDTASAGSWDTRQMFF; V: TRDV2; J: TRDJ3; size: medium-sized; D: NA
DNA: TGTGCTCTTGGGGAGCTTTCCCCCACTACTGGGGGATACGAGGATAAACTCATCTTT; CDR3: CALGELSPTTGGYEDKLIF; V: TRDV1; J: TRDJ1; size: many; D: TRDD3
DNA: TGTGCTCTTGGGGATCAATCCGGGTACTGGGGATACGGCGGCACCGATAAACTCATCTTT; CDR3: CALGDQSGYWGYGGTDKLIF; V: TRDV1; J: TRDJ1; size: many; D: TRDD3
DNA: TGTGCTCTTGGGGAACTAATCGGCCGAAAGGTTCTCTCATCCCGTACTGGGGGATACATGGGGGGAGCCGATAAACTCATCTTT; CDR3: CALGELIGRKVLSSRTGGYMGGADKLIF; V: TRDV1; J: TRDJ1; size: many; D: TRDD3
DNA: TGTGCTCTTGGGACTAAGGGAGATCCGGGGGGATATGGGTACACCGATAAACTCATCTTT; CDR3: CALGTKGDPGGYGYTDKLIF; V: TRDV1; J: TRDJ1; size: many; D: TRDD3
DNA: TGTGCTCTTGGGGATTCAAGGGGGATACGCGGCGCTGGAAAACTCATCTTT; CDR3: CALGDSRGIRGAGKLIF; V: TRDV1; J: TRDJ1; size: many; D: TRDD3
DNA: TGTGCTCTTGGGGAACTCCCCCTACCCGGGGCCCGCCGGGATAAACTCATCTTT; CDR3: CALGELPLPGARRDKLIF; V: TRDV1; J: TRDJ1; size: many; D: NA
DNA: TGTGCCTCCCTCTTCCCATACCTAGAGTACTGGGGGATACGCCCGTACACCGATAAACTCATCTTT; CDR3: CASLFPYLEYWGIRPYTDKLIF; V: TRDV3; J: TRDJ1; size: many; D: TRDD3
DNA: TGTGCTCTTGGTGAACTTCACCCTACCCCAGATGGGGGATACGACCCCGATAAACTCATCTTT; CDR3: CALGELHPTPDGGYDPDKLIF; V: TRDV1; J: TRDJ1; size: many; D: TRDD3
DNA: TGTGCTCTTGGGGAAAGGCCGTGGCCTGGGGGATACAACACCGATAAACTCATCTTT; CDR3: CALGERPWPGGYNTDKLIF; V: TRDV1; J: TRDJ1; size: many; D: TRDD3
DNA: TGTGCTCTTGGGGAACGTTGTACCTTCCCAGGGGGATACTGGAGTATAGGAACCGATAAACTCATCTTT; CDR3: CALGERCTFPGGYWSIGTDKLIF; V: TRDV1; J: TRDJ1; size: many; D: TRDD3